This T cell receptor beta chain was captured by sequencing in a study of CD8 T cells in ankylosing spondylitis. This clonotype came up many times. Its matching antigen is unknown. TCRdb re-called the 5' RACE reads through MiXCR, storing one row per CDR3 protein. The top ten hold around 20% of the sample, which has around 35,000 distinct CDR3 sequences, 11% seen once. The CDR3 contains 11 residues. V lost 4 bases and J 3 bases, leaving 3 bases between the germline ends. The germline CDR1 and CDR2 sequences are DFQATT and SNEGSKA (reference sequence). Points from the study as a whole: Previously reported in reactive arthritis synovial fluid and blood were some of the motif variants. Matched ankylosing spondylitis synovial fluid reportedly contained a significantly enriched population of disease-linked clones.

V is TRBV20-1 and J is TRBJ1-4, with D unclear. The clonotype was recovered from a male donor with ankylosing spondylitis. The sequencing sample was made of synovial fluid, either unsorted or a sorted T cell fraction (not recorded which). CDR3 residues: CSAKPNEKLFF. CDR3 nucleotides: TGCAGTGCTAAACCTAATGAAAAACTGTTTTTT.